This paragraph covers one T cell receptor beta chain sequence. Its binding antigen is unknown. There are no base qualities to consult, and no much larger clone falls within one base. The data stem from a study of CD8 T cells in ankylosing spondylitis (dated by TCRdb to 2016 to 2017). A note on the overall study: T cell receptor beta repertoires were profiled in healthy donors and ankylosing spondylitis patients so that disease-linked TCR variants could be found. The full study cohort was made up of about 24 ankylosing spondylitis patients and roughly 98 healthy donors. Peripheral blood was sampled, and synovial fluid was also collected from ankylosing spondylitis patients.

Sequenced on an Illumina HiSeq 2500. Quantitative 5'-RACE with molecular barcodes was used to prepare TCR beta libraries. From the authors' description of their analysis: Disease-linked TCR variants were identified with a new computational method built on a probabilistic model of VDJ rearrangement. TCRdb reworked the public reads: Q25 trimming with fastp, MiXCR clone assembly, productive beta chains retained. When rows share a CDR3 protein, they turn into one entry using the most common DNA and genes. The V and J calls were not made by the authors but by TCRdb's processing. Within this sample are some 240,000 distinct CDR3 sequences, with more than 5.5% of them counted one time only. The top ten hold approximately 15% of the sample. The CDR3 holds 17 amino acids from the cysteine to the phenylalanine. The read is trimmed to its CDR3 DNA, 51 bases read in frame from base 1. Germline trimming: 6 bases from V, 3 bases from J; junction bases outside gene matches: 12. From the germline V gene, CDR1 is SQVTM and CDR2 is ANQGSEA.

The study at large found these results: In peripheral blood, the disease-linked clones were found at relatively low frequencies and had a CD8+ phenotype. Some of the motif variants had been reported before in the synovial fluid and blood of reactive arthritis patients, a finding that suggests common disease-initiation mechanisms. The disease-linked clones were reported to be significantly enriched in matched synovial fluid samples from ankylosing spondylitis patients. A TCR beta motif made up of several highly homologous amino acid variants appeared to be characteristic of blood from ankylosing spondylitis patients.

The receptor comes from a male donor with ankylosing spondylitis. The chain couples TRBV29-1 to TRBJ2-3; TRBD2 aligns with 13 central bases. Sample: blood, either unsorted or a sorted T cell fraction (not recorded which). The DNA reads as follows: TGCAGCGTGGGGAGGACTAGCGGGAGCAAGAGAACAGATACGCAGTATTTT. It encodes CSVGRTSGSKRTDTQYF.